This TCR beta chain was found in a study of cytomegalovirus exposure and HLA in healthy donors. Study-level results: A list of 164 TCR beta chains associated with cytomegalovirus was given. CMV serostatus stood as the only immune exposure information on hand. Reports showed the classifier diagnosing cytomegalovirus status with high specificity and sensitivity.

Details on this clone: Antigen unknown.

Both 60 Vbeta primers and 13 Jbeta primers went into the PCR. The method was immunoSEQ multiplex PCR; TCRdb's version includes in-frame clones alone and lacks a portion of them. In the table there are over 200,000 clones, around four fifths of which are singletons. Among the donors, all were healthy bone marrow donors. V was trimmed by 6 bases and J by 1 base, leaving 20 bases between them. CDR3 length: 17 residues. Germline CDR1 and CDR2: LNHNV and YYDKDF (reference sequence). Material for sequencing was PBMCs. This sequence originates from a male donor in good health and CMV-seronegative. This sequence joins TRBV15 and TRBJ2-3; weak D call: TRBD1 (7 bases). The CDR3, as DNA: TGTGCCACCAGTGGACAGGACCGGAGGGTTGGCACAGATACGCAGTATTTT. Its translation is CATSGQDRRVGTDTQYF.